These 6 T cell receptor beta chains were all obtained from the same sample, sequenced in a study of blood T cell repertoires in COVID-19. The table came from immunoSEQ multiplex PCR; TCRdb's copy has only in-frame clones and leaves some out. The sample has a few hundred thousand clones; around nine tenths are singletons. The source material was peripheral blood. The origin of the receptors is a woman aged 70-85 years with active or convalescent COVID-19.

As DNA, the CDR3 is TGTGCCAGCAGTTTTACCCCCAGGCTCCCTCAAAACAACTACGAGCAGTACTTC. As protein: CASSFTPRLPQNNYEQYF. The chain uses TRBV27 and TRBJ2-7, with no clear D. V was cut by 3 bases and J by 3 bases, with 24 bases left in between. The CDR3 extends over 18 amino acids. From germline, CDR1 is MNHEY and CDR2 SMNVEV (reference sequence).

The table lists this clone with a count of one. The rearrangement links TRBV11-2 to TRBJ1-2; D unclear. The CDR3 is made up of 13 amino acids. The germline V gene has CDR1 SGHAT and CDR2 FQNNGV. Between the trimmed V and J ends, which lost 1 base and 6 bases, there was a span of 9 bases. Here the CDR3 DNA reads TGTGCCAGCAGCTTAGTTCGGCAGGATGGCTACACCTTC. It translates to CASSLVRQDGYTF.

This clone was counted only a few times. The chain joins TRBV7-8 to TRBJ1-6; weak D call: TRBD1 (6 bases). This CDR3 is built from 15 residues. The V end was cut by 3 bases, the J end by 8 bases, with 14 bases between. Germline CDR1 and CDR2: SGHVS and FQNEAQ. CDR3 DNA: TGTGCCAGCAGCTTTTTTGGGGGCGAGGATTCACCCCTCCACTTT. Translation: CASSFFGGEDSPLHF.

This sequence joins TRBV5-1 and TRBJ1-6, with D uncertain. The germline V gene encodes CDR1 SGHRS and CDR2 YFSETQ. CDR3 size: 15 residues. The V end lost 4 bases, the J end lost 4 bases, and 12 bases lay between the germline ends. This CDR3 is CASSPRELYNSPLHF. The CDR3 DNA reads as TGCGCCAGCAGCCCACGGGAGTTATATAATTCACCCCTCCACTTT.

The chain recombines TRBV5-4 with TRBJ1-2; 9 positions match TRBD1. CDR1 is SGHNT, CDR2 YYREEE, per germline (reference sequence). V lost 4 bases to trimming and J lost 12 bases; unmatched junction nucleotides: 16. The CDR3 is 15 amino acids. The CDR3 DNA is TGTGCCAGCAGCCCCGGGACAGGGAATCGTGGGGAGGACACCTTC. This sequence encodes CASSPGTGNRGEDTF.

J is TRBJ1-6 and V is TRBV7-9; 8 bases match TRBD1. The CDR3 is 13 amino acids. V dropped 6 bases and J dropped 7; count of bases not matched to a gene: 2. Germline lookup yields CDR1 SEHNR and CDR2 FQNEAQ (reference sequence). The CDR3 is CASRGTGNSPLHF. The CDR3 DNA sequence: TGTGCCAGCAGGGGGACAGGAAATTCACCCCTCCACTTT. Based on the CDR3 plus reference TRBV7-9 and TRBJ1-6, the full variable domain is DTGVSQNPRHKITKRGQNVTFRCDPISEHNRLYWYRQTLGQGPEFLTYFQNEAQLEKSRLLSDRFSAERPKGSFSTLEIQRTEQGDSAMYLCASRGTGNSPLHFGNGTRLTVT.